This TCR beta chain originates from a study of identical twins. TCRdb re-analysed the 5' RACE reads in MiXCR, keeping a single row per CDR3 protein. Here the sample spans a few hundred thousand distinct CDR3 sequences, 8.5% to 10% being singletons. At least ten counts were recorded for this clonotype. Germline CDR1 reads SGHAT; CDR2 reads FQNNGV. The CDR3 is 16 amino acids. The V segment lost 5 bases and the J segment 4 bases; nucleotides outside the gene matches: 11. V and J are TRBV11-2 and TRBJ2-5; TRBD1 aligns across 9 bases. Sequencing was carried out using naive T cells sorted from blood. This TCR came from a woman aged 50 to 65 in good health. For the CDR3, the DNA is TGTGCCAGCAGCATTCTCACAGGGGGCCGTAGAGAGACCCAGTACTTC. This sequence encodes CASSILTGGRRETQYF.